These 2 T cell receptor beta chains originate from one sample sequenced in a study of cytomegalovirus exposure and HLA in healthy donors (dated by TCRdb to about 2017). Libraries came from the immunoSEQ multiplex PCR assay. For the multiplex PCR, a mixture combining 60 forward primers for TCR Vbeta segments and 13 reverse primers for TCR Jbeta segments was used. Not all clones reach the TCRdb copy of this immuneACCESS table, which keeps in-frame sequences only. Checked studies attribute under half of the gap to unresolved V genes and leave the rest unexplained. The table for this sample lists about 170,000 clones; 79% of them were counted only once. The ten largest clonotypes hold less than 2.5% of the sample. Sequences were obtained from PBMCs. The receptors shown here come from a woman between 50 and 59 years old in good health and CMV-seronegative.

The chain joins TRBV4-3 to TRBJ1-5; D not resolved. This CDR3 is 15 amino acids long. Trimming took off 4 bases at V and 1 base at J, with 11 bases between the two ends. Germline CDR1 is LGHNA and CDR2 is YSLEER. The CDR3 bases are TGCGCCAGCAGCCCAGGTGTCGTGAGCAATCAGCCCCAGCATTTT. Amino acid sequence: CASSPGVVSNQPQHF.

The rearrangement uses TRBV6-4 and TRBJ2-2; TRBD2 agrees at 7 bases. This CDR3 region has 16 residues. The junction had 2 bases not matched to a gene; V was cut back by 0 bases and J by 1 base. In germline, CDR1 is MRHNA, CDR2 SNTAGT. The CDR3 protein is CASSDSSGVNTGELFF. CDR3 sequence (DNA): TGTGCCAGCAGTGACTCGAGCGGGGTGAACACCGGGGAGCTGTTTTTT.